The 5 T cell receptor beta chains reported below all come from one sample, sequenced in a study of blood T cell repertoires in COVID-19. Only in-frame clones appear in the TCRdb table, and some are missing; sequencing was by immunoSEQ multiplex PCR. The table shows about 290,000 clones, with roughly 80% occurring only once. Sequencing was carried out using peripheral blood. Receptors originate from a woman in her forties or fifties with active or convalescent COVID-19.

The rearrangement uses TRBV13 and TRBJ2-7, with 7 bases lining up with TRBD1. The CDR3 is made up of 14 amino acids. The germline V gene has CDR1 PRHDT and CDR2 FYEKMQ (reference sequence). The V gene end was trimmed by 4 bases and the J gene end by 6 bases; junction bases not matched to a gene: 9. The CDR3 bases are TGTGCCAGCAGCTACCCGGGACAGCCAGTCGAGCAGTACTTC. This codes for CASSYPGQPVEQYF.

The rearrangement links TRBV25-1 to TRBJ2-7; 8 nucleotides agree with TRBD1. Per the germline V gene, CDR1 is MGHDK and CDR2 is SYGVNS. This CDR3 region has 12 residues. V lost 4 bases and J lost 6; bases outside the gene matches: 2. In DNA form, the CDR3 reads TGTGCCAGCAGTGTGACAGGGGCCGAGCAGTACTTC. This translates into CASSVTGAEQYF.

The chain recombines TRBV9 with TRBJ1-5, with 7 bases fitting TRBD1. The CDR3 covers 15 residues. V was pared by 2 bases and J by 4 bases, with 6 bases of the junction left unmatched. Germline-derived CDR1 and CDR2 are SGDLS and YYNGEE. CDR3 bases: TGTGCCAGCAGCGTGGGGACAGCCCCTAATCAGCCCCAGCATTTT. Residues: CASSVGTAPNQPQHF.

This clone was counted only a few times. The V call is TRBV19, the J call TRBJ1-5; D possibly corresponds to TRBD1 (5 bases). CDR1 and CDR2 (germline): LNHDA, SQIVND (reference sequence). Trimming shortened V by 5 bases and J by 7 bases, and 15 bases separated the two germline ends. The CDR3 runs 14 residues. This CDR3 is CASSAQGRGQPQHF. As DNA, the CDR3 is TGTGCCAGTAGTGCCCAGGGCCGGGGGCAGCCCCAGCATTTT.

The chain is built from TRBV9 and TRBJ2-1, with 9 bases identical to TRBD1. With V trimmed by 2 bases and J by 6 bases, 6 bases remained unmatched. Germline assignment: CDR1 SGDLS and CDR2 YYNGEE. The CDR3 sequence is 15 residues long. The CDR3 reads CASSVGQGFGNEQFF. For the CDR3, the DNA is TGTGCCAGCAGCGTGGGACAGGGATTTGGCAATGAGCAGTTCTTC. The whole variable domain, remainder taken from reference TRBV9 and TRBJ2-1, is DSGVTQTPKHLITATGQRVTLRCSPRSGDLSVYWYQQSLDQGLQFLIQYYNGEERAKGNILERFSAQQFPDLHSELNLSSLELGDSALYFCASSVGQGFGNEQFFGPGTRLTVL.